This T cell receptor beta chain came from a study of blood T cell repertoires in COVID-19. Study-wide background: COVID-19 samples from acute and convalescent phases originated in the United States, Italy and Spain.

In germline, CDR1 is LGHNA, CDR2 YNFKEQ. The CDR3 spans 17 residues. V gave up 4 bases and J gave up 4 bases; unmatched junction bases: 14. Authors' methods: It was from reference gene primer amplification that nucleated cell counts were estimated. Libraries were prepared by immunoSEQ multiplex PCR; TCRdb keeps only in-frame clonotypes and omits some of them. That table furnishes V, J and clone size, whereas the DNA furnished D and trimming. The sample shows 35,000 to 40,000 clones, 65% to 85% of them seen only once. The chain uses TRBV4-2 and TRBJ1-1, with TRBD1 matching over 8 bases. The sample taken for sequencing was peripheral blood. The sequence was obtained from an elderly man with active or convalescent COVID-19. For the CDR3, the DNA is TGTGCCAGCAGCCCCCAAAGAGGGAGGACAGGGAGCACTGAAGCTTTCTTT. Its translation is CASSPQRGRTGSTEAFF.